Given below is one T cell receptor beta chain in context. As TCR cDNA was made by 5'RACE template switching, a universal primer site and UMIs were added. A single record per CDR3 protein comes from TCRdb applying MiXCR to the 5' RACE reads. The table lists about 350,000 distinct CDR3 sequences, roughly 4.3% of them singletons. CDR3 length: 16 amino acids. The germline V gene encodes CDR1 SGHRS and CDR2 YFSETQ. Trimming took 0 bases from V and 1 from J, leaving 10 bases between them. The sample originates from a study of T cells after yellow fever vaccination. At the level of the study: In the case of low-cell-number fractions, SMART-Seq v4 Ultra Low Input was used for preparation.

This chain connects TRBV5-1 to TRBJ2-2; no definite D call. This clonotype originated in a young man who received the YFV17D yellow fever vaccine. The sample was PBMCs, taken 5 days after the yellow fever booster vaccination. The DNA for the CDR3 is TGCGCCAGCAGCTTGGTTAAGGACGGGAACACCGGGGAGCTGTTTTTT. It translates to CASSLVKDGNTGELFF. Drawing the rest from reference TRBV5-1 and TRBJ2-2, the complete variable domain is KAGVTQTPRYLIKTRGQQVTLSCSPISGHRSVSWYQQTPGQGLQFLFEYFSETQRNKGNFPGRFSGRQFSNSRSEMNVSTLELGDSALYLCASSLVKDGNTGELFFGEGSRLTVL.